Listed below are T cell receptor beta chains from one sample, sequenced in a study of blood T cells in healthy people across ages. TCRdb called the 5' RACE reads again in MiXCR, with one record for every CDR3 protein. The repertoire includes about 780,000 distinct CDR3 sequences, around 24% of them detected once, and about 2.9% sits in the top ten. These same records also appear under a second study, on T cells of mothers and their children.

Sequenced sample: blood. The origin of the receptors is a boy aged 5-17 years in good health. Each CDR3 is given without its conserved first and last residue.

CDR3 length: 12; V gene: TRBV7-9; J gene: TRBJ2-1; CDR3 protein: ASSLPWPYNEQF
CDR3 length: 13; V gene: TRBV5-1; J gene: TRBJ1-3; CDR3 protein: ASSPGTGTGNTIY
CDR3 length: 12; V gene: TRBV2; J gene: TRBJ2-1; CDR3 protein: ASKGTSAYNEQF
CDR3 length: 17; V gene: TRBV5-1; J gene: TRBJ2-3; CDR3 protein: ASSAGTSGGSISTDTQY
CDR3 length: 11; V gene: TRBV7-9; J gene: NA; CDR3 protein: ASSLDWSHEQY
CDR3 length: 13; V gene: TRBV29-1; J gene: TRBJ2-5; CDR3 protein: SVGEKAGPQETQY
CDR3 length: 13; V gene: TRBV3-1; J gene: TRBJ1-4; CDR3 protein: ASSPTGAIPEKLF
CDR3 length: 12; V gene: TRBV6-2/TRBV6-3; J gene: TRBJ1-2; CDR3 protein: ASSYSTSYYGYT
CDR3 length: 11; V gene: TRBV2; J gene: TRBJ1-1; CDR3 protein: AVLTGKVAEAF
CDR3 length: 12; V gene: TRBV6-1; J gene: TRBJ2-5; CDR3 protein: ASRTGIQRETQY
CDR3 length: 14; V gene: TRBV9; J gene: TRBJ1-2; CDR3 protein: ASSVLSGTTNYGYT
CDR3 length: 17; V gene: TRBV12-3/TRBV12-4; J gene: TRBJ2-1; CDR3 protein: ASTLLGLAGTNSYNEQF
CDR3 length: 11; V gene: TRBV9; J gene: NA; CDR3 protein: ASSPSDSHEQF
CDR3 length: 13; V gene: TRBV11-2; J gene: TRBJ2-7; CDR3 protein: ASSHGRDRGREQY
CDR3 length: 12; V gene: TRBV29-1; J gene: TRBJ1-1; CDR3 protein: SVEAQGLNTEAF
CDR3 length: 13; V gene: TRBV6-1; J gene: TRBJ1-4; CDR3 protein: ASSEKGSGNEKLF
CDR3 length: 12; V gene: TRBV7-3; J gene: TRBJ2-1; CDR3 protein: ASSLLGKGDEQF
CDR3 length: 15; V gene: TRBV5-1; J gene: TRBJ1-2; CDR3 protein: ASSLFGEKLLASAYT
CDR3 length: 10; V gene: TRBV29-1; J gene: TRBJ2-4; CDR3 protein: SVTSGVNIQY
CDR3 length: 12; V gene: TRBV5-1; J gene: TRBJ2-1; CDR3 protein: ASSSTSGGLKLY
CDR3 length: 14; V gene: TRBV28; J gene: TRBJ2-5; CDR3 protein: ASSPGLAGPPETQY
CDR3 length: 12; V gene: TRBV6-6; J gene: TRBJ1-1; CDR3 protein: ASSYYDRDTEAF
CDR3 length: 13; V gene: TRBV16; J gene: TRBJ2-4; CDR3 protein: ASSQSDRAKNIQY
CDR3 length: 11; V gene: TRBV18; J gene: TRBJ1-6; CDR3 protein: ASSDGYNSPLH
CDR3 length: 12; V gene: TRBV24-1; J gene: TRBJ2-1; CDR3 protein: ATSDHTGINEQF
CDR3 length: 13; V gene: TRBV15; J gene: TRBJ1-5; CDR3 protein: ATSRGGVSNQPQH
CDR3 length: 12; V gene: TRBV28; J gene: NA; CDR3 protein: ASRRRGGANEQF
CDR3 length: 13; V gene: TRBV6-6; J gene: TRBJ2-3; CDR3 protein: ASSSRGLSTDTQY
CDR3 length: 11; V gene: TRBV7-2; J gene: TRBJ1-5; CDR3 protein: AGATGTNHPQH
CDR3 length: 13; V gene: TRBV6-1; J gene: TRBJ2-5; CDR3 protein: ASSPARGQQETQY
CDR3 length: 13; V gene: TRBV18; J gene: TRBJ1-1; CDR3 protein: ASSPLDRGGTEAF
CDR3 length: 13; V gene: TRBV28; J gene: TRBJ2-5; CDR3 protein: ASSFGGGLQETQY
CDR3 length: 13; V gene: TRBV7-6; J gene: TRBJ2-1; CDR3 protein: ASSIGLAGYNEQF